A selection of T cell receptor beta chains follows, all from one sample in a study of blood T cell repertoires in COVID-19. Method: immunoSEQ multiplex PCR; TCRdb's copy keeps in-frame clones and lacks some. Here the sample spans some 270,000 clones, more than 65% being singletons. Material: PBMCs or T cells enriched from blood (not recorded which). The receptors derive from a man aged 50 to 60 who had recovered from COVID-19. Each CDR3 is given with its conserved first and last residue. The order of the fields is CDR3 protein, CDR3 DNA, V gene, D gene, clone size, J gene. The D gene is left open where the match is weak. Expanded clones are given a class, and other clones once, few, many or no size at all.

CASSHILGLAGDSETQYF TGCGCCAGCAGCCACATACTCGGGCTAGCGGGAGATTCAGAGACCCAGTACTTC TRBV4-1 TRBD2 NA TRBJ2-5
CASSDSMAVSSYNSPLHF TGTGCCAGCAGTGACTCGATGGCAGTAAGCTCCTATAATTCACCCCTCCACTTT TRBV6-4 NA NA TRBJ1-6
CASSREALAGGLLNTGELFF TGTGCCAGCAGCCGAGAGGCCCTCGCGGGGGGGCTCCTCAACACCGGGGAGCTGTTTTTT TRBV4-2 TRBD2 many TRBJ2-2
CASTDRSKTDTQYF TGTGCCAGCACGGACAGAAGTAAAACAGATACGCAGTATTTT TRBV6-5 NA NA TRBJ2-3
CASSESYTGELFF TGCGCCAGCAGTGAGTCTTATACCGGGGAGCTGTTTTTT TRBV10-2 NA NA TRBJ2-2
CASSLSILVMNEQYF TGTGCCAGCAGTTTATCCATACTGGTTATGAACGAGCAGTACTTC TRBV27 NA NA TRBJ2-7
CASSLLHGGVIPNEQFF TGTGCCAGCAGCCTATTACATGGGGGCGTCATACCCAATGAGCAGTTCTTC TRBV7-3 NA NA TRBJ2-1
CASATGILGYTF TGTGCCAGCGCGACAGGGATCCTTGGCTACACCTTC TRBV7-9 TRBD1 NA TRBJ1-2
CASSQGLAGETQYF TGTGCCAGCAGCCAAGGTCTAGCCGGGGAGACCCAGTACTTC TRBV3-1/TRBV3-2 NA NA TRBJ2-5
CASKSDSFSYNSPLHF TGCGCCAGCAAGAGTGACAGCTTCTCCTATAATTCACCCCTCCACTTT TRBV5-1 NA NA TRBJ1-6
CASSVVSTSGRGEQFF TGTGCCAGCAGCGTAGTCTCGACTAGCGGGAGGGGAGAGCAGTTCTTC TRBV9 TRBD2 NA TRBJ2-1
CASSTGTGESPLHF TGCGCCAGCAGCACCGGGACAGGGGAATCACCCCTCCACTTT TRBV5-1 TRBD1 NA TRBJ1-6
CASSLENGAGGLDTQYF TGTGCCAGCAGCTTGGAGAACGGAGCGGGGGGGCTAGATACGCAGTATTTT TRBV4-2 TRBD2 NA TRBJ2-3
CASSVDRVSREQYF TGTGCCAGCAGCGTGGACAGGGTGAGTCGCGAGCAGTACTTC TRBV5-4 TRBD1 NA TRBJ2-7
CASSPQQDIQPQHF TGTGCCAGCTCACCACAACAGGACATCCAGCCCCAGCATTTT TRBV18 NA NA TRBJ1-5
CASSRGGSTDTQYF TGTGCCAGCAGTAGGGGGGGGAGCACAGATACGCAGTATTTT TRBV7-2 NA once TRBJ2-3
CASKDSRKYGYTF TGTGCCAGCAAGGACAGCCGAAAGTATGGCTACACCTTC TRBV6-5 NA once TRBJ1-2
CASSLELAEILGSYEQYF TGTGCCAGCAGCTTAGAACTAGCGGAGATCTTAGGCTCCTACGAGCAGTACTTC TRBV7-2 TRBD2 NA TRBJ2-7
CASSSIARFLSSYNEQFF TGTGCCAGCAGCTCAATCGCCCGATTTTTGAGCTCCTACAATGAGCAGTTCTTC TRBV11-3 NA NA TRBJ2-1
CASSIRDSFYEQYF TGTGCCAGCAGTATCCGGGACAGCTTCTACGAGCAGTACTTC TRBV27 TRBD1 NA TRBJ2-7
CASSLTGTGWTEAFF TGTGCCAGCAGCTTAACCGGGACAGGGTGGACTGAAGCTTTCTTT TRBV7-8 TRBD1 NA TRBJ1-1
CASRPRLLTNTGELFF TGTGCCAGCAGGCCTCGACTACTAACGAACACCGGGGAGCTGTTTTTT TRBV6-2/TRBV6-3 NA NA TRBJ2-2
CSASRAGQGLSGNQPQHF TGCAGTGCTAGTAGGGCGGGGCAGGGACTCAGTGGCAATCAGCCCCAGCATTTT TRBV20-1 NA NA TRBJ1-5
CASYPTGGVGSPLHF TGTGCCAGCTACCCTACAGGGGGCGTTGGGTCACCCCTCCACTTT TRBV27 TRBD1 NA TRBJ1-6
CASSSTGLSGNTIYF TGTGCCAGCAGTTCCACAGGGTTATCGGGAAACACCATATATTTT TRBV27 NA once TRBJ1-3
CATSTSFGRGNTGELFF TGTGCCACCAGTACTTCATTTGGCAGGGGAAACACCGGGGAGCTGTTTTTT TRBV24-1 NA NA TRBJ2-2
CASSFTGGWGNQPQHF TGTGCCAGCAGTTTCACAGGGGGCTGGGGCAATCAGCCCCAGCATTTT TRBV28 TRBD1 NA TRBJ1-5